The rows below give T cell receptor beta chains drawn from one sample of a study of blood T cell repertoires in COVID-19. The data were produced by immunoSEQ multiplex PCR, yet TCRdb's version contains in-frame clones alone and is incomplete. The profile shows some 230,000 clones, more than 65% of them singletons. The source material was peripheral blood. These receptors came from a young woman who had recovered from COVID-19. Both conserved end residues are part of each CDR3. A D gene is named only where the DNA matches it firmly. Clone size is given for some rows only: seen once, a few or many times, or a class if the clone is expanded.

j_call | d_call | v_call | clone_size | cdr3_aa | cdr3_nt
TRBJ1-1 | NA | TRBV27 | NA | CASALYVRGTNTEAFF | TGTGCCAGCGCCCTTTATGTCAGGGGTACAAACACTGAAGCTTTCTTT
TRBJ2-3 | TRBD2 | TRBV28 | NA | CASSSTSGRDTDTQYF | TGTGCCAGCAGCTCGACTAGCGGGAGGGATACAGATACGCAGTATTTT
TRBJ2-7 | NA | TRBV28 | NA | CASSSHRQASGEQYF | TGTGCCAGCAGTTCCCACCGCCAGGCATCGGGAGAGCAGTACTTC
TRBJ1-2 | NA | TRBV7-3 | NA | CASSLGRDYGYTF | TGTGCCAGCAGCTTAGGGAGGGACTATGGCTACACCTTC
TRBJ2-3 | TRBD2 | TRBV5-4 | NA | CASSLDLAGAGADTQYF | TGTGCCAGCAGCTTGGACCTAGCGGGAGCGGGGGCAGATACGCAGTATTTT
TRBJ2-1 | NA | TRBV5-4 | NA | CASSPGTSYNEQFF | TGTGCCAGCAGCCCTGGGACTTCCTACAATGAGCAGTTCTTC
TRBJ2-7 | TRBD2 | TRBV6-4 | NA | CASTYYGRAREQYF | TGTGCCAGCACTTATTACGGGAGGGCCCGGGAGCAGTACTTC
TRBJ2-3 | TRBD2 | TRBV9 | once | CASSVRLADTDTQYF | TGTGCCAGCAGCGTACGACTAGCGGACACAGATACGCAGTATTTT
TRBJ1-2 | TRBD1 | TRBV7-3 | NA | CASSQTYGQVYTF | TGTGCCAGCAGCCAGACCTATGGACAGGTCTACACCTTC
TRBJ2-1 | TRBD1 | TRBV28 | NA | CASLFTGGLVDEQFF | TGTGCCAGCCTGTTCACAGGGGGTCTAGTCGATGAGCAGTTCTTC
TRBJ1-1 | NA | TRBV6-4 | NA | CASSREENTEAFF | TGTGCCAGCAGCCGGGAAGAGAACACTGAAGCTTTCTTT
TRBJ1-6 | NA | TRBV5-1 | NA | CASSLGALSPLHF | TGCGCCAGCAGCTTGGGGGCCCTTTCACCCCTCCACTTT
TRBJ1-3 | TRBD1 | TRBV28 | NA | CASSPWTGENTIYF | TGTGCCAGCAGTCCCTGGACAGGGGAAAACACCATATATTTT
TRBJ2-5 | NA | TRBV4-1 | NA | CASSPGSFRGQETQYF | TGCGCCAGCAGCCCTGGGAGCTTCCGGGGCCAAGAGACCCAGTACTTC
TRBJ2-7 | NA | TRBV3-1/TRBV3-2 | few | CASSQFTGTYEQYF | TGTGCCAGCAGCCAATTTACGGGGACCTACGAGCAGTACTTC
TRBJ1-1 | NA | TRBV5-6 | NA | CASSLDLRRRNTEAFF | TGTGCCAGCAGCTTGGATCTCCGACGGAGGAACACTGAAGCTTTCTTT
TRBJ1-4 | NA | TRBV6-1 | few | CASSAPGWDEKLFF | TGTGCCAGCAGCGCTCCAGGGTGGGATGAAAAACTGTTTTTT
TRBJ2-7 | TRBD2 | TRBV4-1 | NA | CASSLRPSGSVDEQYF | TGCGCCAGCAGCCTCAGACCTAGCGGGAGTGTCGACGAGCAGTACTTC
TRBJ2-7 | TRBD2 | TRBV9 | once | CASSVAGGPYEQYF | TGTGCCAGCAGCGTAGCGGGGGGGCCCTACGAGCAGTACTTC
TRBJ1-1 | NA | TRBV28 | few | CASSLGGRSNTEAFF | TGTGCCAGCAGTTTAGGAGGGCGGTCAAACACTGAAGCTTTCTTT
TRBJ2-7 | NA | TRBV28 | once | CASSSPRISSYEQYF | TGTGCCAGCAGTTCACCAAGAATTAGCTCCTACGAGCAGTACTTC
TRBJ2-7 | NA | TRBV24-1 | NA | CATSSRKTGLFYEQYF | TGTGCCACCAGTAGCCGAAAGACAGGCCTTTTCTACGAGCAGTACTTC
TRBJ2-3 | TRBD2 | TRBV11-2 | NA | CASSRVGLAGSTDTQYF | TGTGCCAGCAGCCGAGTTGGTCTAGCGGGTTCCACAGATACGCAGTATTTT
TRBJ2-1 | NA | TRBV10-3 | NA | CAISDRQENEQFF | TGTGCCATCAGTGACCGTCAAGAGAATGAGCAGTTCTTC
TRBJ2-5 | NA | TRBV3-1/TRBV3-2 | once | CASSQAGSQETQYF | TGTGCCAGCAGCCAAGCGGGTTCACAAGAGACCCAGTACTTC
TRBJ1-5 | NA | TRBV27 | few | CASSLIGGSNQPQHF | TGTGCCAGCAGTTTAATAGGGGGAAGCAATCAGCCCCAGCATTTT
TRBJ2-7 | TRBD1 | TRBV12-5 | NA | CASGLFTGAEYF | TGTGCTAGTGGTTTGTTCACAGGGGCGGAGTACTTC
TRBJ1-1 | TRBD1 | TRBV9 | NA | CASSPGTGPEAFF | TGTGCCAGCAGCCCAGGGACAGGGCCGGAAGCTTTCTTT
TRBJ2-2 | NA | TRBV29-1 | NA | CSVGTRQNTGELFF | TGCAGCGTTGGAACGAGACAGAACACCGGGGAGCTGTTTTTT
TRBJ2-1 | NA | TRBV9 | NA | CASSVALNNEQFF | TGTGCCAGCAGCGTAGCTCTAAACAATGAGCAGTTCTTC
TRBJ2-2 | TRBD2 | TRBV5-1 | NA | CASSLWLAGGVGTGELFF | TGCGCCAGCAGCTTGTGGCTAGCGGGGGGAGTAGGCACCGGGGAGCTGTTTTTT
TRBJ2-7 | TRBD1 | TRBV11-2 | NA | CASSLDRGPYEQYF | TGTGCCAGCAGCCTGGACAGGGGTCCTTACGAGCAGTACTTC
TRBJ1-1 | TRBD1 | TRBV7-9 | NA | CASSPDRVRGSDAEAFF | TGTGCCAGCAGCCCTGACAGGGTACGGGGGAGCGACGCTGAAGCTTTCTTT
TRBJ1-2 | NA | TRBV9 | NA | CASSVDVGALGGYTF | TGTGCCAGCAGCGTAGATGTGGGGGCGCTTGGTGGCTACACCTTC
TRBJ2-7 | TRBD2 | TRBV9 | NA | CASSVESSGREQYF | TGTGCCAGCAGCGTAGAATCTAGCGGGAGGGAGCAGTACTTC
TRBJ2-7 | TRBD1 | TRBV30 | NA | CAWSRGQGAYEQYF | TGTGCCTGGAGCCGGGGGCAGGGGGCTTACGAGCAGTACTTC
TRBJ2-3 | NA | TRBV27 | NA | CASSPYGGSSTDTQYF | TGTGCCAGCAGTCCCTATGGGGGGTCTAGCACAGATACGCAGTATTTT
TRBJ1-5 | NA | TRBV7-2 | NA | CASSRPEFGGPQHF | TGTGCCAGCAGCCGCCCGGAATTCGGGGGGCCCCAGCATTTT
TRBJ2-3 | NA | TRBV19 | NA | CASSGPARDTQYF | TGTGCCAGTAGTGGGCCGGCTCGGGATACGCAGTATTTT
TRBJ1-4 | NA | TRBV4-1 | NA | CASSPGHNSNEKLFF | TGCGCCAGCAGCCCAGGGCATAACTCGAATGAAAAACTGTTTTTT
TRBJ2-7 | TRBD2 | TRBV20-1 | NA | CSASTSGRAYEQYF | TGCAGTGCTAGTACTAGCGGGAGGGCCTACGAGCAGTACTTC
TRBJ1-2 | NA | TRBV7-3 | NA | CASSLTDGGSYTF | TGTGCCAGCAGCTTAACTGACGGCGGAAGCTACACCTTC
TRBJ2-7 | TRBD2 | TRBV2 | NA | CASLRTSGIFYEQYF | TGTGCCAGCCTCCGGACTAGCGGGATTTTCTACGAGCAGTACTTC
TRBJ2-1 | TRBD2 | TRBV2 | few | CASSSGKNEQFF | TGTGCCAGTAGTAGCGGGAAGAATGAGCAGTTCTTC
TRBJ1-1 | TRBD1 | TRBV28 | NA | CASSFPGQGAFF | TGTGCCAGCAGTTTCCCGGGACAGGGAGCTTTCTTT
TRBJ2-7 | TRBD1 | TRBV7-8 | NA | CASSLRQGSLNEQYF | TGTGCCAGCAGCTTAAGACAGGGCTCCCTTAACGAGCAGTACTTC
TRBJ1-2 | TRBD1 | TRBV24-1 | NA | CATSDAQGAEGSGYTF | TGTGCCACCAGTGATGCACAGGGGGCGGAAGGTAGTGGCTACACCTTC
TRBJ1-2 | NA | TRBV6-5 | NA | CASIPSFRAHYGYTF | TGTGCCAGCATCCCCTCCTTCAGGGCTCACTATGGCTACACCTTC
TRBJ2-2 | TRBD2 | TRBV2 | NA | CASTLSGTHTGELFF | TGTGCCAGCACCCTCAGCGGGACTCACACCGGGGAGCTGTTTTTT
TRBJ2-1 | NA | TRBV19 | NA | CASSAAGGNNEQFF | TGTGCCAGTAGTGCTGCAGGGGGGAACAATGAGCAGTTCTTC
TRBJ2-7 | TRBD1 | TRBV3-1/TRBV3-2 | NA | CASSQNRGEQYF | TGTGCCAGCAGCCAAAACAGGGGCGAGCAGTACTTC
TRBJ2-1 | NA | TRBV11-2 | NA | CASSQRGGGSYNEQFF | TGTGCCAGCAGCCAAAGAGGGGGGGGCTCCTACAATGAGCAGTTCTTC
TRBJ2-7 | TRBD2 | TRBV7-9 | once | CASSQLAGRGYEQYF | TGTGCCAGCAGCCAACTAGCGGGAAGGGGTTACGAGCAGTACTTC
TRBJ1-1 | NA | TRBV12-5 | NA | CASGLVSRGGLILNTEAFF | TGTGCTAGTGGTTTGGTCAGTAGGGGGGGACTGATTTTGAACACTGAAGCTTTCTTT
TRBJ1-3 | NA | TRBV14 | NA | CASSRTASGNTIYF | TGTGCCAGCAGCCGGACAGCCTCTGGAAACACCATATATTTT
TRBJ1-6 | NA | TRBV29-1 | NA | CSVEWGLDSPLHF | TGCAGCGTTGAATGGGGCCTGGATTCACCCCTCCACTTT
TRBJ2-7 | NA | TRBV11-2 | NA | CASSLFSPAGSYSYEQYF | TGTGCCAGCAGCTTATTTTCTCCCGCGGGATCATACTCCTACGAGCAGTACTTC
TRBJ2-1 | NA | TRBV6-5 | NA | CASRTAGDEQFF | TGTGCCAGCAGGACTGCAGGGGATGAGCAGTTCTTC
TRBJ1-3 | NA | TRBV9 | NA | CASSNTGTSGNTIYF | TGTGCCAGCAGCAATACAGGGACCTCTGGAAACACCATATATTTT